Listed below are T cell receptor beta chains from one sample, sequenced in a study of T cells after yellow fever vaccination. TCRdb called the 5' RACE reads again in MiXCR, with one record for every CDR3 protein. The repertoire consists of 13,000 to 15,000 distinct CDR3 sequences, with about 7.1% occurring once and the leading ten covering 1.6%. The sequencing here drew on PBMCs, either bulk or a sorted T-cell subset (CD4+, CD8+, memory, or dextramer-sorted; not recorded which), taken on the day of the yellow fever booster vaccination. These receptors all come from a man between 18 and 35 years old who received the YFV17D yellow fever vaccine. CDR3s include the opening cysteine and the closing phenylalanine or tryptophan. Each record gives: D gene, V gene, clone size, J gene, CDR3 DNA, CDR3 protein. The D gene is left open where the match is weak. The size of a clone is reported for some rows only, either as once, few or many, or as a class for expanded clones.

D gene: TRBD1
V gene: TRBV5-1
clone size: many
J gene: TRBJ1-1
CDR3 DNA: TGCGCCAGCAGCCTGATGACAGGGACCACTGAAGCTTTCTTT
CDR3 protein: CASSLMTGTTEAFF

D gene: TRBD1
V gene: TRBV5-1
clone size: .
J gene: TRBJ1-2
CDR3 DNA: TGCGCCAGCAGCCGTGACAGGGTGTCTGGCTACACCTTC
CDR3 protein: CASSRDRVSGYTF

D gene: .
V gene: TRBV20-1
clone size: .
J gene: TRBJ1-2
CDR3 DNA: TGCAGTGCTAGTTTGGGGTCGTATGGCTACACCTTC
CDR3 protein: CSASLGSYGYTF

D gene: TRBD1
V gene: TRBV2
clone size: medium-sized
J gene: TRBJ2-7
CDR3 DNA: TGTGCCAGCAGTGAAGGGGACAGTTACGAGCAGTACTTC
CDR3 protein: CASSEGDSYEQYF

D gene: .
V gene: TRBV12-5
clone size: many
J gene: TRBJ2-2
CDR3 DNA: TGTGCTAGTGGTTTGCTTACGGGACACCTAACCGGGGAGCTGTTTTTT
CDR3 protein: CASGLLTGHLTGELFF

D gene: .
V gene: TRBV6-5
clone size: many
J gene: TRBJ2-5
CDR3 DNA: TGTGCCAGCCGGTCGGGGTGGCAAGAGACCCAGTACTTC
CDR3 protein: CASRSGWQETQYF

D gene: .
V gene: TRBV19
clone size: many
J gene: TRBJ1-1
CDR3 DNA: TGTGCCAGTAGTATAGATACCGGAAGGGATGGAGCTTTCTTT
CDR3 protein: CASSIDTGRDGAFF

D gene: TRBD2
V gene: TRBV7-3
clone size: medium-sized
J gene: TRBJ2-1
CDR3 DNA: TGTGCCAGCAGCTTATGGCTAGCGGAGTACAATGAGCAGTTCTTC
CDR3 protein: CASSLWLAEYNEQFF

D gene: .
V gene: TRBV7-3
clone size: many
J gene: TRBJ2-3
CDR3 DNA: TGTGCCAGCAGCTTACAGGTCACAGATACGCAGTATTTT
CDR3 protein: CASSLQVTDTQYF

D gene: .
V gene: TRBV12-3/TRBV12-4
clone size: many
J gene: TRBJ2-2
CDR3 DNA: TGTGCCAGCAGTTTCACCATTTCCGGGGAGCTGTTTTTT
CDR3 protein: CASSFTISGELFF

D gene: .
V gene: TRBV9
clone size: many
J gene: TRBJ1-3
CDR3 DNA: TGTGCCAGCGGGTTGCGAAACACCATATATTTT
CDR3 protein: CASGLRNTIYF

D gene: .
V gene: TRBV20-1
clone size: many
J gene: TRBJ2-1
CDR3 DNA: TGCAGTGCTACTTACAATGAGCAGTTCTTC
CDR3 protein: CSATYNEQFF

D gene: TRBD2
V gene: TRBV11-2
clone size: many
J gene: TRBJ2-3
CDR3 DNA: TGTGCCAGCAGTTTCGGGGGGGCAATAGATACGCAGTATTTT
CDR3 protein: CASSFGGAIDTQYF

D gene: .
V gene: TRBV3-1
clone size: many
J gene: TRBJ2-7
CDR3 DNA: TGTGCCAGCAGCCAAATACTGACCTACGAGCAGTACTTC
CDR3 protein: CASSQILTYEQYF

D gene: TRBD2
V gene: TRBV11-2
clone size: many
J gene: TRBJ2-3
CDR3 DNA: TGTGCCAGCAGCTTCGGTCGGGGCGGGGGGGGATACACAGATACGCAGTATTTT
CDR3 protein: CASSFGRGGGGYTDTQYF

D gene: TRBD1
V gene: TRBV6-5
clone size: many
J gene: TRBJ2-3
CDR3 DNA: TGTGCCAGCAGTGACAGGGGGAGGACAGATACGCAGTATTTT
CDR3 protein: CASSDRGRTDTQYF

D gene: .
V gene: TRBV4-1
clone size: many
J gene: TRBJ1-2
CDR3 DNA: TGCGCCAGCAGCCAAGAAGGCCGCGCGCGCTATGGCTACACCTTC
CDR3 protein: CASSQEGRARYGYTF

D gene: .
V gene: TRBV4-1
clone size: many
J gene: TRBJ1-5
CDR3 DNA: TGCGCCAGCAGCCAAACAGGCAACAATCAGCCCCAGCATTTT
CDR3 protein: CASSQTGNNQPQHF

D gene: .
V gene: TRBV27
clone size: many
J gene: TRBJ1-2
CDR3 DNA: TGTGCCAGCAGTTTATCGGGGGAAAGCTATGGCTACACCTTC
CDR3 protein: CASSLSGESYGYTF

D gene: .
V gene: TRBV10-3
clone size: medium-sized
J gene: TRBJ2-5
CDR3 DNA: TGTGCCACTAGGACCCCCGGCGGGACCCAGTACTTC
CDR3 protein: CATRTPGGTQYF

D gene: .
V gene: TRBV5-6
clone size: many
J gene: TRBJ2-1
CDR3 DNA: TGTGCCAGCAGCCCAGGTCCGGGGCAGGGCTCCTACAATGAGCAGTTCTTC
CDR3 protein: CASSPGPGQGSYNEQFF

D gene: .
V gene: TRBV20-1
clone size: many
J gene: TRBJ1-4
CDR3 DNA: TGCAGTGCTAACGGCTTTGGCGTAGCAACTAATGAAAAACTGTTTTTT
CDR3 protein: CSANGFGVATNEKLFF

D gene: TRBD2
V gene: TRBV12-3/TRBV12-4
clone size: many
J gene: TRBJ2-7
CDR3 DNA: TGTGCCAGCAACCAAGGGCCGGGAGGGTACGAGCAGTACTTC
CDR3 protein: CASNQGPGGYEQYF

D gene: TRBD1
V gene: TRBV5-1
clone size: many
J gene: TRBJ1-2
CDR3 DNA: TGCGCCAGCAGCATCGGACAGGCGTTCGATGGCTACACCTTC
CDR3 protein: CASSIGQAFDGYTF

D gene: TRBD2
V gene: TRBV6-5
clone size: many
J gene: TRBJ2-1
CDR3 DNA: TGTGCCAGCAGCCCACCCAACCGACTAGCGGGGGGGGAGCAGTTCTTC
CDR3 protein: CASSPPNRLAGGEQFF

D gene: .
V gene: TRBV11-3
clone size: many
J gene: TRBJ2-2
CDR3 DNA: TGTGCCAGCAGCCTTCAAGTGAACACCGGGGAGCTGTTTTTT
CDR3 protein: CASSLQVNTGELFF

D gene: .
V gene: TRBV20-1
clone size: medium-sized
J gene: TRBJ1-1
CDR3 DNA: TGCAGTGCCCCGGGACGGCACACTGAAGCTTTCTTT
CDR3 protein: CSAPGRHTEAFF

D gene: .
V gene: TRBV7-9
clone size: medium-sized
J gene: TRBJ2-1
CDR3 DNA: TGTGCCAGCAGCCCAAATCATGGGAATGAGCAGTTCTTC
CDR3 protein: CASSPNHGNEQFF

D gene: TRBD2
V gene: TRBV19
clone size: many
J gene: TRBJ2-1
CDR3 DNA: TGTGCCAGTAGTATAGTGGGGGCGGGGGGCGATGAGCAGTTCTTC
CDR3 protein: CASSIVGAGGDEQFF

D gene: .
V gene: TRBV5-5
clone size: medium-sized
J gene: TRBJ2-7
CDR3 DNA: TGTGCCAGCAGCTTGGAGGGACAACAGTACTTC
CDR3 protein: CASSLEGQQYF

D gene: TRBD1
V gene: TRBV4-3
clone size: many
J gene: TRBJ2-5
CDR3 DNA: TGCGCCAGCAGCTTTTATCGGACAGGGGGGCAAGAGACCCAGTACTTC
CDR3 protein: CASSFYRTGGQETQYF

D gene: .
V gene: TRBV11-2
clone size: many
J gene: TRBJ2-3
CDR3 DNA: TGTGCCAGCAGCCTGCGGATGCGGGGCCTTGCAGATACGCAGTATTTT
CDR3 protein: CASSLRMRGLADTQYF

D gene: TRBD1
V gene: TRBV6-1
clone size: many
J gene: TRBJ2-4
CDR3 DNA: TGTGCCAGCAGTGAATCAGGGGGTAAAAACATTCAGTACTTC
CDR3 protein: CASSESGGKNIQYF